The 31 T cell receptor beta chains in this list originate from one sample, sequenced in a study of cytomegalovirus exposure and HLA in healthy donors. PCR primers comprised 60 Vbeta and 13 Jbeta primers. The method was immunoSEQ multiplex PCR; TCRdb's version includes in-frame clones alone and lacks a portion of them. Of fewer than 150,000 clones listed, 60% to 85% were seen once; the top ten hold less than 3%. Sequencing was done on a sample of PBMCs. These receptors were obtained from a woman aged 40-49 years in good health and CMV-seropositive.

The chain joins TRBV2 to TRBJ2-3, with D maybe TRBD1 (5 bases). Trimming pared 4 bases from V and 2 bases from J, leaving 13 bases between. Germline V gives CDR1 SNHLY, CDR2 FYNNEI. The CDR3 contains 15 residues. The CDR3 sequence is CASSVRRAFTDTQYF. The DNA for the CDR3 is TGTGCCAGCAGTGTACGCAGGGCCTTCACAGATACGCAGTATTTT.

The V call is TRBV9, the J call TRBJ2-1, with D maybe TRBD2 (5 bases). Per germline, CDR1 SGDLS and CDR2 YYNGEE. The V and J ends lost 2 bases and 9 bases respectively, with 15 bases between them. The CDR3 contains 14 residues. CDR3 sequence: CASSVGPGSGEQFF. The CDR3 DNA sequence: TGTGCCAGCAGCGTTGGACCGGGGTCGGGTGAGCAGTTCTTC.

This rearrangement joins TRBV19 to TRBJ1-2, with 7 positions matching TRBD1. This CDR3 has 18 amino acids. Germline V gene sequence: CDR1 LNHDA, CDR2 SQIVND (reference sequence). V lost 1 base, J lost 1 base, and 12 bases stayed unmatched. Here the CDR3 DNA reads TGTGCCAGTAGTATAGTTCCCGGGACAGCAACCGTTAACTATGGCTACACCTTC. It yields the protein CASSIVPGTATVNYGYTF.

This clone has just one count. The chain joins TRBV6-5 to TRBJ2-5, with 9 nucleotides matching TRBD1. V lost 6 bases to trimming and J lost 4 bases; unmatched junction nucleotides: 6. The CDR3 length is 14 residues. Germline V gene lookup returns CDR1 MNHEY and CDR2 SVGAGI. The CDR3 spells CASSSTGGRETQYF. The CDR3 region has the DNA TGTGCCAGCAGCTCGACAGGGGGAAGAGAGACCCAGTACTTC.

This clone was seen just once. The gene calls are TRBV7-9 and TRBJ2-5; 14 bases are shared with TRBD2. The CDR3 runs 16 residues. Trimming at V came to 5 bases and at J to 5 bases, leaving 7 bases not matched to a gene. CDR1 and CDR2 from the germline V gene are SEHNR and FQNEAQ (reference sequence). CDR3 loop: CASSQTSGRAGETQYF. The CDR3 DNA reads TGTGCCAGCAGCCAGACTAGCGGGAGGGCCGGGGAGACCCAGTACTTC.

The chain links TRBV30 to TRBJ2-5; D not resolved. The DNA end is a closer match to TRBJ2-7, so the J assignment may be wrong. The CDR3 runs to 13 residues. In germline, CDR1 is GTSNPN, CDR2 SVGIG (reference sequence). Written as DNA, the CDR3 is TGTGCCTGGAGTGAAAACAGTCCCTACGAGCAGTACTTC. It is translated as CAWSENSPYEQYF.

CDR3 nucleotides: TGTGCCAGCACCGGACAGGGGATAAGTGTAGAGGGCTACACCTTC. Its protein product is CASTGQGISVEGYTF. The gene calls are TRBV6-5 and TRBJ1-2; TRBD1 aligns across 9 bases. The CDR3 runs to 15 residues. Germline values: CDR1 MNHEY, CDR2 SVGAGI. Trimming at V came to 7 bases and at J to 8 bases, leaving 14 bases not matched to a gene.

The chain is built from TRBV7-2 and TRBJ1-2; weak D call: TRBD1 (5 bases). Trimming removed 5 bases at V and 0 bases at J, with 13 bases between. The CDR3 totals 15 residues. CDR1 is SGHTA and CDR2 is FQGNSA in the germline V gene. The CDR3 DNA sequence: TGTGCCAGCAGCGGGCGGGGCAACGCTAACTATGGCTACACCTTC. Translated, it gives CASSGRGNANYGYTF.

This chain uses TRBV2 with TRBJ2-2, with TRBD2 matching over 9 bases. The CDR3 sequence is 16 residues long. CDR1 and CDR2 (germline): SNHLY, FYNNEI. With V trimmed by 5 bases and J by 1 base, 5 bases remained unmatched. The CDR3: CASSRLAGENTGELFF. The CDR3 region has the DNA TGTGCCAGCAGTCGATTAGCGGGGGAGAACACCGGGGAGCTGTTTTTT.

This clone occurred once. The genes are TRBV7-9 and TRBJ2-5; possible D gene TRBD1, 5 bases. V gave up 6 bases and J gave up 5 bases, with 13 bases separating them. The CDR3 is 13 amino acids. CDR1 SEHNR and CDR2 FQNEAQ come from the germline V gene (reference sequence). CDR3 coding DNA: TGTGCCAGCAGAGGGGCCCCCGGTGAGACCCAGTACTTC. This codes for CASRGAPGETQYF.

This clone was counted a few times. The chain employs TRBV7-8 and TRBJ1-5, with D possibly TRBD1 on 5 matching bases. This CDR3 region has 15 residues. V shed 1 base and J shed 4 bases, with 11 bases lying between them. Germline CDR1 and CDR2: SGHVS and FQNEAQ. The chain's CDR3 is CASSLGATGNQPQHF. CDR3 coding DNA: TGTGCCAGCAGCTTAGGGGCAACAGGAAATCAGCCCCAGCATTTT.

This rearrangement joins TRBV7-3 to TRBJ2-4, with 14 bases aligning to TRBD2. Germline values: CDR1 SGHTA, CDR2 FQGTGA. J was trimmed by 1 base and V by 4 bases; bases with no gene match: 6. This CDR3 has 18 residues. CDR3 nucleotide sequence: TGTGCCAGCAGCTCCGGACTAGCGGGGGGTTCGGCCAAAAACATTCAGTACTTC. This gives the protein CASSSGLAGGSAKNIQYF.

The chain combines TRBV5-6 with TRBJ2-3; 11 nucleotides align to TRBD2. Trimming cost V 4 bases and J 0 bases; bases outside gene matches: 7. The germline V gene encodes CDR1 SGHDT and CDR2 YYEEEE. The CDR3 consists of 17 residues. This chain's CDR3 is CASSLGTSGGSTDTQYF. Here the CDR3 DNA reads TGTGCCAGCAGCCTGGGGACTAGCGGAGGGAGCACAGATACGCAGTATTTT.

The chain joins TRBV5-4 to TRBJ2-5, with D tentatively TRBD2 (5 bases). The germline CDR1 and CDR2 sequences are SGHNT and YYREEE (reference sequence). V gave up 3 bases and J gave up 5 bases, with 14 bases separating them. The CDR3 sequence is 14 residues long. The CDR3 nucleotides read TGTGCCAGCAGCTCGGGCACTAGGGAGGAGACCCAGTACTTC. Translated: CASSSGTREETQYF.

The chain recombines TRBV6-4 with TRBJ1-1, with D maybe TRBD1 (6 bases). This CDR3 region has 14 residues. From germline, CDR1 is MRHNA and CDR2 SNTAGT. V was shortened by 5 bases and J by 4 bases, with 14 bases between the two germline ends. CDR3 coding DNA: TGTGCCAGCAGTCAGACAGGAGGTGGCACTGAAGCTTTCTTT. Amino acid sequence: CASSQTGGGTEAFF.

Only a few counts were recorded for this clone. This chain joins TRBV5-3 and TRBJ2-5; no clear D gene. TRBV5-3 is designated an ORF whose function remains uncertain. CDR3 length equals 16 residues. Deletions cut 1 base from V and 0 bases from J, with 13 bases between. CDR3 loop: CARSLNYLSYQETQYF. The CDR3 bases are TGTGCCAGAAGCTTGAACTATCTCTCGTACCAAGAGACCCAGTACTTC.

This chain connects TRBV7-2 to TRBJ1-1, with D maybe TRBD1 (5 bases). The CDR3 is 13 amino acids. Trimming cost V 0 bases and J 6 bases, with 8 bases left between them. CDR1 is SGHTA, CDR2 FQGNSA, per germline. The CDR3 region is CASSLAGRAEAFF. CDR3 DNA sequence: TGTGCCAGCAGCTTAGCGGGGCGAGCTGAAGCTTTCTTT.

In DNA, the CDR3 is TGTGCCAGTAGTATGGGGCAGGGGGAAGACATTCAGTACTTC. Its translation: CASSMGQGEDIQYF. The chain links TRBV19 to TRBJ2-4, with 7 bases identical to TRBD1. This CDR3 region has 14 residues. Trimming took 3 bases from V and 8 from J; bases not matched to a gene: 7. CDR1 and CDR2 (germline): LNHDA, SQIVND (reference sequence).

J is TRBJ1-5 and V is TRBV30; 8 nucleotides agree with TRBD1. Trimming took 0 bases from V and 1 from J; bases not matched to a gene: 2. Germline V lookup: CDR1 GTSNPN, CDR2 SVGIG (reference sequence). This CDR3 has 15 residues. The CDR3 region has the DNA TGTGCCTGGAGTGTGGCAGGGGGCAGCAATCAGCCCCAGCATTTT. As protein: CAWSVAGGSNQPQHF.

The rearrangement uses TRBV5-4 and TRBJ2-3; no firm D call. The germline CDR1 and CDR2 sequences are SGHNT and YYREEE (reference sequence). Trimming shortened V by 6 bases and J by 5 bases, and 7 bases separated the two germline ends. This CDR3 has 11 residues. This CDR3 reads CASIRGDTQYF. CDR3 sequence (DNA): TGTGCCAGCATCCGAGGAGATACGCAGTATTTT.

The rearrangement joins TRBV4-1 to TRBJ2-2; perhaps TRBD1 as D (5 bases). Germline CDR1 MGHRA, CDR2 YSYEKL. V was pared by 2 bases and J by 6 bases, with 22 bases between. The CDR3 is 18 residues long. The CDR3 DNA is TGCGCCAGCAGCCAATTACCCCCGGTTCAGGGATTTCCCGGGGAGCTGTTTTTT. It codes for CASSQLPPVQGFPGELFF.

This chain connects TRBV20-1 to TRBJ2-7; tentatively, D is TRBD1 (5 bases). Germline CDR1 is DFQATT and CDR2 is SNEGSKA (reference sequence). Trimming shortened V by 3 bases and J by 7 bases, and 10 bases separated the two germline ends. The CDR3 sequence is 11 residues long. CDR3 coding DNA: TGCAGTGCTAGCGTAAGGGGTGAGCAGTACTTC. It specifies CSASVRGEQYF.

The CDR3 loop reads CASSPEGFTDTQYF. DNA of the CDR3: TGTGCCAGCAGCCCGGAGGGCTTTACAGATACGCAGTATTTT. The chain uses TRBV9 and TRBJ2-3, with a tentative D call TRBD2 (6 bases). This CDR3 region has 14 residues. Germline CDR1 reads SGDLS; CDR2 reads YYNGEE. Trimming stripped 4 bases from V and 3 bases from J, with 12 bases between.

V and J are TRBV27 and TRBJ1-2, with 8 bases lining up with TRBD1. This CDR3 has 14 residues. J was trimmed by 7 bases and V by 5 bases; bases with no gene match: 9. Germline V CDR1 and CDR2: MNHEY, SMNVEV (reference sequence). The chain's CDR3 is CASSPLDREGGYTF. In nucleotides, the CDR3 is TGTGCCAGCAGTCCGTTGGACAGGGAAGGTGGCTACACCTTC.

This clone was recorded a few times. The chain recombines TRBV6-1 with TRBJ2-3; 8 nucleotides line up with TRBD2. V lost 6 bases and J lost 5; bases outside the gene matches: 10. Germline lookup yields CDR1 MNHNS and CDR2 SASEGT. The CDR3 is made up of 15 amino acids. CDR3 amino acids: CASSTGRALEDTQYF. For the CDR3, the DNA is TGTGCCAGCAGCACCGGGAGGGCGTTGGAAGATACGCAGTATTTT.

This clone showed up just a few times. The chain employs TRBV6-1 and TRBJ2-7; tentatively, D is TRBD2 (5 bases). The germline CDR1 and CDR2 sequences are MNHNS and SASEGT. V was trimmed by 4 bases and J by 1 base, leaving 11 bases between them. This CDR3 contains 14 residues. The CDR3 sequence: CASSGTRVSYEQYF. Here the CDR3 DNA reads TGTGCCAGCAGTGGCACTAGGGTGTCCTACGAGCAGTACTTC.

This clone was recorded a few times. The chain carries TRBV5-8 and TRBJ2-3, with a tentative D call TRBD2 (5 bases). The length of the CDR3 is 15 residues. The V end was cut by 4 bases, the J end by 3 bases, with 15 bases between. Germline-derived CDR1 and CDR2 are SGHTS and YDEGEE. CDR3 bases: TGTGCCAGCAGCCTCGGACTTCTCTTGACAGATACGCAGTATTTT. As protein: CASSLGLLLTDTQYF.

This chain links TRBV5-1 with TRBJ2-5; TRBD1 aligns across 9 bases. The junction had 12 bases not matched to a gene; V was cut back by 7 bases and J by 5 bases. Germline CDR1 and CDR2: SGHRS and YFSETQ. The CDR3 covers 15 residues. The CDR3 region is CASQRRTGAGETQYF. The CDR3 DNA sequence: TGCGCCAGCCAACGAAGGACAGGGGCAGGGGAGACCCAGTACTTC.

The chain links TRBV4-1 to TRBJ2-5; 13 bases align to TRBD2. The CDR3 consists of 17 residues. With V trimmed by 0 bases and J by 4 bases, 5 bases remained unmatched. Germline V lookup: CDR1 MGHRA, CDR2 YSYEKL. CDR3: CASSQELAGGLGETQYF. The CDR3 nucleotides are TGCGCCAGCAGCCAAGAACTAGCGGGGGGGTTGGGAGAGACCCAGTACTTC.

This clone was observed a few times. The rearrangement uses TRBV2 and TRBJ1-1; tentatively, D is TRBD1 (6 bases). Trimming cost V 3 bases and J 10 bases, with 15 bases left between them. This CDR3 comprises 13 residues. Germline V gives CDR1 SNHLY, CDR2 FYNNEI. This chain's CDR3 is CASSDPPGVGAFF. CDR3 in DNA: TGTGCCAGCAGTGATCCTCCAGGGGTTGGAGCTTTCTTT.

This chain's CDR3 is CASSFIGQGLYEQYF. In nucleotides, the CDR3 is TGTGCCAGCAGTTTTATCGGACAGGGTTTGTACGAGCAGTACTTC. This chain uses TRBV27 with TRBJ2-7; 8 bases line up with TRBD1. V was pared by 3 bases and J by 4 bases, with 8 bases of the junction left unmatched. The germline V gene encodes CDR1 MNHEY and CDR2 SMNVEV (reference sequence). CDR3 length: 15 residues.